This T cell receptor beta chain was identified during a study of blood T cell repertoires in COVID-19 (dated by TCRdb to the early 2020s). As for the study more broadly: Samples from collaborators originated in the United States, Italy and Spain and spanned both the acute and convalescent phases of COVID-19. A de-identified subject ID, COVID-19 status, age in years and sex were almost always included in the sample metadata. Where HLA class I and class II types were available, the types were taken from metadata supplied by the sample provider, not from assay-based typing. The prospective study material was composed of cDNA or gDNA derived from T cells, B-cell-depleted T cells, or PBMCs. Subjects who had been exposed to COVID-19, were actively infected with it, or had recovered from it provided the deeply sampled blood TCRbeta repertoires that made up the dataset. The repertoires were released in a freely available public database intended as a resource for research on the immune response to SARS-CoV-2. The samples were drawn from the first 160 participants of the ongoing ImmuneRACE study and from over a thousand subjects provided by 6 global collaborators. Study-level results and caveats: The amount of clinical and demographic metadata varied by source and participant and was provided uncurated.

TCRbeta CDR3 regions were amplified from genomic DNA using the immunoSEQ Assay, a bias-controlled multiplex PCR. The authors processed their data as follows. Within the assay, amplification of reference gene primers was used to estimate how many nucleated cells each sample contained. Sequence reads were collapsed and filtered to measure the absolute abundance of every unique TCRbeta CDR3 rearrangement. For each sample, productive Simpson clonality was calculated as the square root of Simpson's diversity index across productive rearrangements. Entries here come from immuneACCESS through TCRdb and include only in-frame sequences with V and J called. Some clones fail to appear in such tables; in the studies checked, an unresolved V gene covers under half of the shortfall, and the cause of the remainder is unknown. The V and J calls and clone size were taken over from that table, and D and trimming were inferred from the DNA. The sample data list 250,000 or so clones, and around 90% of these were observed just once. Of the sample, approximately 2.1% is held by the ten largest clones.

The CDR1 and CDR2 encoded by the germline V gene are LGHNA and YSLEER. Trimming accounts for 4 bases at V and 8 bases at J, while the number of junction bases matched to no gene is 4. The CDR3 has 14 amino acids, counting the end cysteine and phenylalanine. Solely the CDR3 DNA is kept, with 42 bases framed from the first base. This clone has a handful of counts. The antigen this receptor binds is unknown. The record has no base qualities; no much larger clone is one base away. One collaborating source in Seattle enrolled patients during active infection and followed them longitudinally through the course of disease. Each collaborating institution followed its own protocols to collect whole blood in K2EDTA tubes. For TCRbeta analysis, collaborators shipped samples in one of three forms: frozen whole blood, isolated PBMCs, or DNA extracted from either of those sample types.

The chain was built from TRBV4-3 and TRBJ2-1, and TRBD2 matches 11 of the central bases. The clonotype was recovered from a woman in her sixties with COVID-19, enrolled during active disease. Sequenced: peripheral blood. The nucleotide sequence is TGCGCCAGCAGCCGAGGACTAGCGGGCGATGAGCAGTTCTTC. Its amino acids are CASSRGLAGDEQFF.